This entry lists 7 T cell receptor beta chains sequenced from one sample in a study of low-dose radiotherapy and immunotherapy resistance in tumors. Both TCRalpha and TCRbeta chains were reverse transcribed with V-gene-specific primers. A constant-region primer paired with the V-primer adapter amplified TCRs over about 19 PCR cycles. TCRdb passed the reads through MiXCR, listing each CDR3 protein once. The sample carries 100,000 or so distinct CDR3 sequences, roughly 20% recorded once. Specified time point: after trial treatment. Treatment defined: LDRT plus nivolumab, ipilimumab, low-dose cyclophosphamide and aspirin (RACIN trial). The sequencing here drew on PBMCs, taken after low-dose radiotherapy plus immunotherapy. The source of these receptors is a male donor with prostate cancer.

This clonotype was counted many times. V and J are TRBV5-6 and TRBJ2-7; no definite D call. The CDR3 sequence is 15 residues long. The V end was cut by 7 bases, the J end by 0 bases, with 17 bases between. Germline V lookup: CDR1 SGHDT, CDR2 YYEEEE. The CDR3 loop reads CASQKDPRSSYEQYF. Written as DNA, the CDR3 is TGTGCCAGCCAGAAGGACCCCCGGAGCTCCTACGAGCAGTACTTC. The variable domain in full, with the rest retrieved from reference TRBV5-6 and TRBJ2-7, is DAGVTQSPTHLIKTRGQQVTLRCSPKSGHDTVSWYQQALGQGPQFIFQYYEEEERQRGNFPDRFSGHQFPNYSSELNVNALLLGDSALYLCASQKDPRSSYEQYFGPGTRLTVT.

The chain employs TRBV2 and TRBJ1-1, with D possibly TRBD1 on 6 matching bases. The CDR3 loop spans 16 amino acids. Germline lookup yields CDR1 SNHLY and CDR2 FYNNEI. Trimming stripped 4 bases from V and 2 bases from J, with 17 bases between. The CDR3 protein is CASSVGQGYENTEAFF. Here the CDR3 DNA reads TGTGCCAGCAGTGTTGGGCAGGGGTACGAAAACACTGAAGCTTTCTTT.

This clonotype was picked up a small number of times. A much larger clone differs by one base, so this may be a read error. This CDR3 reads CSAREGGLSYEQFF. The CDR3 coding sequence is TGCAGTGCTAGGGAAGGGGGGTTGTCCTACGAGCAGTTCTTC. This chain links TRBV20-1 with TRBJ2-1, with D perhaps TRBD1 or TRBD2 (6 bases each). CDR3 size: 14 residues. Germline values: CDR1 DFQATT, CDR2 SNEGSKA (reference sequence). The germline V and J ends were trimmed by 3 bases and 10 bases, with 19 bases remaining between them.

This clonotype was counted ten times or more. This chain links TRBV28 with TRBJ2-7; weak D call: TRBD2 (5 bases). V was cut by 6 bases and J by 7 bases, with 16 bases left in between. This CDR3 has 13 residues. Germline lookup yields CDR1 MDHEN and CDR2 SYDVKM. DNA for the CDR3: TGTGCCAGCAGGACCCAAGCGCGGGTGGAGCAGTACTTC. Amino acids: CASRTQARVEQYF. Looking up the rest from reference TRBV28 and TRBJ2-7 gives the full variable domain: DVKVTQSSRYLVKRTGEKVFLECVQDMDHENMFWYRQDPGLGLRLIYFSYDVKMKEKGDIPEGYSVSREKKERFSLILESASTNQTSMYLCASRTQARVEQYFGPGTRLTVT.

This clonotype turned up a few times. J is TRBJ2-1 and V is TRBV5-5; 8 positions match TRBD2. Losses at the gene ends were 3 bases for V and 7 bases for J; bases not matched to a gene: 6. Germline V lookup: CDR1 SGHKS, CDR2 YYEKEE (reference sequence). The CDR3 has 14 amino acids. CDR3 loop: CASSSGGGQNEQFF. Here the CDR3 DNA reads TGTGCCAGCAGCTCCGGGGGGGGCCAAAATGAGCAGTTCTTC.

This clonotype was counted ten times or more. The rearrangement links TRBV19 to TRBJ2-3; possibly TRBD2 for D (7 bases). The CDR3 has 15 residues. CDR1 and CDR2 from the germline V gene are LNHDA and SQIVND (reference sequence). V was cut by 3 bases and J by 6 bases, with 16 bases left in between. Here the CDR3 reads CASSIYGGAADTQYF. The CDR3 region has the DNA TGTGCCAGTAGTATTTATGGGGGGGCAGCCGATACGCAGTATTTT.

Notes on this clonotype: A far larger clone is one nucleotide away, so this likely arose from a read error. This chain links TRBV5-5 with TRBJ2-3, with TRBD1 as a possible D gene (5 bases). The germline gives CDR1 SGHKS, CDR2 YYEKEE (reference sequence). The CDR3 runs to 15 residues. V lost 1 base and J 6 bases, leaving 15 bases between the germline ends. The CDR3 region has the DNA TGTGCCAGCAGCTTGAGGCCCGCGGCAGGGGATACGCAGTATTTT. Translated, it gives CASSLRPAAGDTQYF.